This T cell receptor beta chain appears in the sequencing data of a study of metastatic and nonmetastatic thyroid tumors. No treatment of any kind had been given to any patient before thyroid surgery. A remark on this clone: One end of the junction fails to match germline, which may point to a read error.

Original processing methods: The study built a papillary thyroid cancer distant-metastasis classifier from CDR3 differences across clinicopathological groups. TCRdb reanalyzed the PCR reads with MiXCR. For this entry, the V and J calls and clone size follow TCRdb and not the study's own pipeline. The sample consists of 91,000 or so clones, approximately 11% of them appearing once. This sequence was found in a female donor with papillary thyroid cancer or a benign thyroid nodule (not recorded which). Some clones in this sample may be carry-over from other donors' samples. Sequencing used blood.

CDR3 nucleotides: TGTGCCAGCCCACCTCCGGACAGGGACAACATTCAGTACTTC. Translation gives CASPPPDRDNIQYF. The genes are TRBV18 and TRBJ2-4; 8 nucleotides match TRBD1. The CDR3 extends over 14 amino acids. In germline, CDR1 is KGHSH, CDR2 LQKENI.